Below are 23 T cell receptor beta chains sequenced from a single sample in a study of blood T cell repertoires in COVID-19 (TCRdb year 2020). Receptor libraries were prepared by the immunoSEQ multiplex PCR assay. What TCRdb holds here is the immuneACCESS table cut down to in-frame rearrangements. Part of the clones is not present; checked against another copy, under half of the missing clones reflect an unresolved V gene, and the others are unexplained. For this sample the table gives roughly 200,000 clones, of which just under 85% were detected only once. The ten most abundant clones make up 5% to 6.5% of the sample. Specimen: peripheral blood. These receptor sequences come from a woman aged 70-85 years with active or convalescent COVID-19.

V and J are TRBV4-1 and TRBJ2-7, with D maybe TRBD1 (5 bases). The CDR3 covers 16 residues. Trimming shortened V by 1 base and J by 3 bases, and 16 bases separated the two germline ends. Germline V gene sequence: CDR1 MGHRA, CDR2 YSYEKL. In DNA form, the CDR3 reads TGCGCCAGCAGCCAAGTAGGCAGGGCCCAAATCTACGAGCAGTACTTC. This codes for CASSQVGRAQIYEQYF.

This chain uses TRBV5-4 with TRBJ1-1; 7 positions match TRBD1. After removal of 0 bases from V and 0 bases from J, the junction contained 5 bases not matched to a gene. The CDR3 totals 16 residues. CDR1 is SGHNT, CDR2 YYREEE, per germline (reference sequence). CDR3 nucleotides: TGTGCCAGCAGCTTGGGTAACAGGGGCCTGAACACTGAAGCTTTCTTT. Protein sequence: CASSLGNRGLNTEAFF.

The chain links TRBV12-2 to TRBJ2-1; the table's D call, TRBD2, has no DNA check behind it. TRBV12-2 is given as a pseudogene. This CDR3 spans 19 amino acids. The CDR3: CASRLRGGCNLSSYNEQFF. CDR3 bases: TGTGCAAGTCGCTTAAGGGGAGGGTGTAACCTGAGCTCCTACAATGAGCAGTTCTTC.

The chain links TRBV24-1 to TRBJ1-5, with D perhaps matching TRBD1 (6 bases). V lost 3 bases, J lost 7 bases, and 15 bases lay in between. Germline CDR1 KGHDR, CDR2 SFDVKD. This CDR3 has 15 amino acids. The DNA for the CDR3 is TGTGCCACCAGTGATGGCAGGGGTCCGGGGCAGCCCCAGCATTTT. It is translated as CATSDGRGPGQPQHF.

The V gene is TRBV12-5, the J gene TRBJ2-5; 7 bases are shared with TRBD2. The V segment lost 3 bases and the J segment 2 bases; nucleotides outside the gene matches: 6. Germline-derived CDR1 and CDR2 are LGHNT and FRNRAP. The CDR3 is made up of 15 amino acids. For the CDR3, the DNA is TGTGCTAGTGGTTTAGGGAGGGTAATACAAGAGACCCAGTACTTC. This codes for CASGLGRVIQETQYF. Complete variable domain (other parts from reference TRBV12-5 and TRBJ2-5): DARVTQTPRHKVTEMGQEVTMRCQPILGHNTVFWYRQTMMQGLELLAYFRNRAPLDDSGMPKDRFSAEMPDATLATLKIQPSEPRDSAVYFCASGLGRVIQETQYFGPGTRLLVL.

This chain links TRBV6-5 with TRBJ1-6, with 7 bases fitting TRBD1. The CDR3 is 14 amino acids. The trim removed 2 bases at V and 8 bases at J, leaving 3 bases unmatched. CDR1 is MNHEY, CDR2 SVGAGI, per germline. The CDR3 is CASSYRQGDSPLHF. The DNA for the CDR3 is TGTGCCAGCAGTTACAGGCAGGGGGATTCACCCCTCCACTTT.

The rearrangement uses TRBV11-3 and TRBJ2-5, with D maybe TRBD2 (5 bases). V lost 5 bases and J 7 bases, leaving 14 bases between the germline ends. Germline CDR1 is SGHNT and CDR2 is YENEEA. The CDR3 contains 13 residues. CDR3 sequence: CASSPNPGGTQYF. In DNA form, the CDR3 reads TGTGCCAGCAGCCCCAACCCCGGAGGGACCCAGTACTTC.

The genes are TRBV7-3 and TRBJ2-3, with D possibly TRBD2 on 7 matching bases. CDR3 length equals 15 residues. CDR1 SGHTA and CDR2 FQGTGA come from the germline V gene. V gave up 1 base and J gave up 2 bases, with 10 bases separating them. In DNA form, the CDR3 reads TGTGCCAGCAGCTTAATACGGGGGGCCACAGATACGCAGTATTTT. Translated: CASSLIRGATDTQYF.

The J gene is TRBJ1-5, the V gene TRBV27; the D is unclear. The CDR3 consists of 15 residues. Per germline, CDR1 MNHEY and CDR2 SMNVEV (reference sequence). With 5 bases removed from V and 11 bases from J, the gap between germline ends came to 22 bases. For the CDR3, the DNA is TGTGCCAGCAGTCCATCCGGGTCCAGAATAGAAGCCCAGCATTTT. Encoded protein: CASSPSGSRIEAQHF.

This rearrangement joins TRBV19 to TRBJ2-7, with 9 bases fitting TRBD1. Germline-derived CDR1 and CDR2 are LNHDA and SQIVND (reference sequence). V shed 3 bases and J 3 bases; nucleotides not matched to a gene: 9. This CDR3 region has 16 residues. Here the CDR3 reads CASSIVAGQGIYEQYF. CDR3 DNA: TGTGCCAGTAGTATCGTTGCGGGACAGGGAATCTACGAGCAGTACTTC.

Only one count was recorded for this clone. The CDR3 DNA reads TGTGCCAGCAGCGAAAGGAGGGGGCACACAGATACGCAGTATTTT. Translating gives CASSERRGHTDTQYF. The gene calls are TRBV3-1 (or the pseudogene TRBV3-2) and TRBJ2-3; maybe TRBD1 (7 bases). Germline CDR1 is LGHDT and CDR2 is YNNKEL (reference sequence). Trimming pared 5 bases from V and 2 bases from J, leaving 14 bases between. The CDR3 runs to 15 residues.

This chain links TRBV6-1 with TRBJ2-3; possible D gene TRBD1, 5 bases. This CDR3 has 13 residues. Germline V gene lookup returns CDR1 MNHNS and CDR2 SASEGT. With 3 bases removed from V and 3 bases from J, the gap between germline ends came to 7 bases. The CDR3 protein is CASSEAGTDTQYF. As DNA, the CDR3 is TGTGCCAGCAGTGAGGCAGGGACAGATACGCAGTATTTT.

V and J are TRBV10-3 and TRBJ2-1; 9 bases line up with TRBD2. CDR3 length: 20 amino acids. The germline V gene encodes CDR1 ENHRY and CDR2 SYGVKD. Trimming at V came to 3 bases and at J to 0 bases, leaving 15 bases not matched to a gene. The CDR3 sequence: CAISDGGSGGFRSSYNEQFF. CDR3 sequence (DNA): TGTGCCATCAGTGATGGAGGTAGCGGGGGTTTTCGGTCCTCCTACAATGAGCAGTTCTTC.

The V and J genes are TRBV20-1 and TRBJ2-5; D possibly corresponds to TRBD2 (6 bases). The V and J ends lost 7 bases and 1 base respectively, with 7 bases between them. The CDR3 contains 11 residues. Germline lookup yields CDR1 DFQATT and CDR2 SNEGSKA (reference sequence). The CDR3 loop is CSGEAQETQYF. Here the CDR3 DNA reads TGCAGTGGGGAGGCCCAAGAGACCCAGTACTTC.

This sequence joins TRBV2 and TRBJ1-3; 7 bases fit TRBD1. The V gene end was trimmed by 5 bases and the J gene end by 0 bases; junction bases not matched to a gene: 7. Germline values: CDR1 SNHLY, CDR2 FYNNEI. The CDR3 sequence is 16 residues long. For the CDR3, the DNA is TGTGCCAGCAGTCAGGGGGATCCGAGCTCTGGAAACACCATATATTTT. Residues: CASSQGDPSSGNTIYF.

The V call is TRBV19, the J call TRBJ2-7; 10 nucleotides agree with TRBD1. Germline CDR1 and CDR2: LNHDA and SQIVND (reference sequence). The CDR3 sequence is 13 residues long. V shed 5 bases and J 5 bases; nucleotides not matched to a gene: 3. The CDR3 DNA sequence: TGTGCCAGTAGTTGGGACAGGGGAAACGAGCAGTACTTC. Translation: CASSWDRGNEQYF.

This CDR3 reads CSARGGGTQYF. CDR3 coding DNA: TGCAGTGCTAGAGGGGGCGGTACGCAGTATTTT. The rearrangement uses TRBV20-1 and TRBJ2-3, with a possible D match to TRBD1 (5 bases). The germline CDR1 and CDR2 sequences are DFQATT and SNEGSKA (reference sequence). Trimming took 1 base from V and 8 from J, leaving 7 bases between them. The CDR3 extends over 11 amino acids.

A few counts support this clone. One junction end does not reproduce the germline sequence, and a read error may be involved. This same CDR3 is encoded by further DNA sequences in the sample. V is TRBV18 and J is TRBJ1-1, with 9 bases identical to TRBD1. The CDR3 covers 14 residues. CDR1 KGHSH and CDR2 LQKENI come from the germline V gene. CDR3 coding DNA: TGTGCCAGCTCGCCACAGGGGGCGAACACTGAAGCTTTCTTT. Residues: CASSPQGANTEAFF.

This rearrangement joins TRBV4-1 to TRBJ1-2; a possible D gene is TRBD1 (6 bases). CDR1 and CDR2 (germline): MGHRA, YSYEKL. CDR3 length: 14 amino acids. Trimming stripped 2 bases from V and 7 bases from J, with 14 bases between. DNA of the CDR3: TGCGCCAGCAGCCAATCGCAGGGGATCGGTGGCTACACCTTC. Translated: CASSQSQGIGGYTF.

The rearrangement joins TRBV5-1 to TRBJ2-1, with D possibly matching TRBD1 (6 bases). Trimming shortened V by 4 bases and J by 6 bases, and 20 bases separated the two germline ends. This CDR3 has 16 residues. From germline, CDR1 is SGHRS and CDR2 YFSETQ. In DNA form, the CDR3 reads TGCGCCAGCAGCGGGGGCTTGGCAGGGGTACTCAATGAGCAGTTCTTC. This sequence encodes CASSGGLAGVLNEQFF.

This clone has just a few counts. This chain connects TRBV9 to TRBJ1-4; TRBD1 matches at 7 bases. Trimming at V came to 3 bases and at J to 0 bases, leaving 5 bases not matched to a gene. Germline lookup yields CDR1 SGDLS and CDR2 YYNGEE. CDR3 length: 16 residues. The CDR3 DNA reads as TGTGCCAGCAGCGCCGGGACAGCTGCAACTAATGAAAAACTGTTTTTT. Its protein is CASSAGTAATNEKLFF.

The V and J genes are TRBV24-1 and TRBJ2-2; 7 bases are a match to TRBD2. Germline V lookup: CDR1 KGHDR, CDR2 SFDVKD. The CDR3 totals 18 residues. After removal of 4 bases from V and 2 bases from J, the junction contained 12 bases not matched to a gene. CDR3 sequence reads: CATSEGRSGNLNTGELFF. The CDR3 DNA follows: TGTGCCACCAGTGAGGGACGAAGCGGGAACCTTAACACCGGGGAGCTGTTTTTT.

CDR3 loop: CASSTQDRRNTEAFF. CDR3 bases: TGTGCCAGCAGCACCCAGGACAGGCGGAACACTGAAGCTTTCTTT. The rearrangement links TRBV7-9 to TRBJ1-1; 7 bases agree with TRBD1. V shed 5 bases, J shed 1 base, and the junction held 7 bases outside the gene matches. The V gene's germline CDR1 is SEHNR and CDR2 FQNEAQ (reference sequence). The CDR3 consists of 15 residues. The whole variable domain, remainder taken from reference TRBV7-9 and TRBJ1-1, is DTGVSQNPRHKITKRGQNVTFRCDPISEHNRLYWYRQTLGQGPEFLTYFQNEAQLEKSRLLSDRFSAERPKGSFSTLEIQRTEQGDSAMYLCASSTQDRRNTEAFFGQGTRLTVV.